This TCR beta chain derives from a study of tumor-infiltrating lymphocytes in localized non-small cell lung cancer. Study-level information: Resected tumor was paired with non-adjacent uninvolved lung from the same patient. General study results and limits: No link was found between tumor T-cell fraction and recurrence-free survival.

Clones were read by immunoSEQ multiplex PCR, and TCRdb kept only the in-frame ones, dropping some. In the table there are 7,000 or so clones, less than 75% of which are singletons. With regard to this clone: The antigen is unknown.

V dropped 1 base and J dropped 1; count of bases not matched to a gene: 2. Germline V gives CDR1 SGHTA, CDR2 FQGTGA. The CDR3 sequence is 15 residues long. The receptor's source is a human donor with non-small cell lung cancer. The V gene is TRBV7-3, the J gene TRBJ2-3, with 7 bases aligning to TRBD2. The sample was lung tumor tissue. The CDR3 sequence: CASSLRGGGTDTQYF. In nucleotides, the CDR3 is TGTGCCAGCAGCTTAAGGGGGGGTGGCACAGATACGCAGTATTTT.